The T cell receptor beta chain described here comes from a study of PD-L1 blockade in urothelial cancer. Study at large: Males with bladder-origin urothelial cancer constituted about 85% of the roughly 30 patients.

Germline values: CDR1 SGHNT, CDR2 YYREEE (reference sequence). This CDR3 has 14 amino acids. V was pared by 4 bases and J by 6 bases, with 13 bases between. Into every PCR, synthetic TCR analog templates were spiked. Libraries were prepared by immunoSEQ multiplex PCR; TCRdb keeps only in-frame clonotypes and omits some of them. The sample contains about 80,000 clones, about 85% of which appear only once. Every patient provided from 1 to 8 samples, collected pretreatment and on-treatment. The clonotype was recovered from a woman aged 70-85 years with urothelial cancer. This chain links TRBV5-4 with TRBJ2-2; maybe TRBD1 (5 bases). The sequences come from PBMCs, collected around atezolizumab (anti-PD-L1) treatment. The CDR3 region has the DNA TGTGCCAGCAGCCCCAGGACAATCTCCGGGGAGCTGTTTTTT. Translation gives CASSPRTISGELFF. Filled out from reference TRBV5-4 and TRBJ2-2, the complete variable domain reads ETGVTQSPTHLIKTRGQQVTLRCSSQSGHNTVSWYQQALGQGPQFIFQYYREEENGRGNFPPRFSGLQFPNYSSELNVNALELDDSALYLCASSPRTISGELFFGEGSRLTVL.